The clone carrying this TCR beta chain was counted a few times. Antigen: not known. This sample was taken from a study of T cells and Merkel cell carcinoma outcomes. Germline values: CDR1 WSHSY, CDR2 SAAADI. The CDR3 is 14 residues long. V was pared by 0 bases and J by 2 bases, with 7 bases between. Study-level findings and limits: In Merkel cell carcinoma, repertoire and T-cell density reportedly predicted outcomes.

Some clones are missing from TCRdb's copy, which holds only in-frame ones; the method was immunoSEQ multiplex PCR. The table lists about 15,000 clones, roughly 80% of them singletons. The material sequenced was tumor tissue from Merkel cell carcinoma. The chain has TRBV10-2 and TRBJ1-2, with unresolved D. The TCR originated in a human donor with Merkel cell carcinoma. CDR3 amino acids: CASSESGLNYGYTF. DNA for the CDR3: TGCGCCAGCAGTGAGTCGGGGTTAAACTATGGCTACACCTTC.